The clone carrying this TCR beta chain is a singleton in its sample. The sample carries other DNA sequences with the same CDR3. In the study's own analysis: Amplification of reference gene primers provided the estimated nucleated cell counts. Sequenced by immunoSEQ multiplex PCR; TCRdb stores in-frame clones only, minus some. V and J calls and clone size are given by that table; D and trimming were obtained from the DNA. This sample yields fewer than 500,000 clones, of which around 86% are seen a single time; roughly 1.4% belongs to the top ten. The source of the sample is a study of blood T cell repertoires in COVID-19. Across the whole study: Samples taken during acute and convalescent COVID-19 were collected in the United States, Italy and Spain. From T cells, B-cell-depleted T cells, or PBMCs came the material, which was cDNA or gDNA.

The CDR3 contains 14 residues. CDR1 and CDR2 from the germline V gene are MNHNS and SASEGT. The germline V and J ends were trimmed by 3 bases and 3 bases, with 11 bases remaining between them. The clonotype was recovered from a woman in her 30s with active or convalescent COVID-19. V gene TRBV6-1 combines with J gene TRBJ1-2; unclear D gene. Material: peripheral blood. The CDR3 coding sequence is TGTGCCAGCAGTGAGGTAGGCGGAGACTATGGCTACACCTTC. Protein product: CASSEVGGDYGYTF.